This entry concerns a single T cell receptor beta chain. This sample is part of a study of blood T cell repertoires in COVID-19. About the study: In each case, the material was cDNA or gDNA derived from T cells, B-cell-depleted T cells, or PBMCs.

As processed by the authors: Amplification of reference gene primers was used by the study to estimate nucleated cell counts. Repertoires were generated with immunoSEQ multiplex PCR, while TCRdb's copy carries only in-frame clones and drops some. For V, J and clone size, that table is used; D and trimming come from the DNA. This sample has hundreds of thousands of clones; roughly 85% occur once, and the top ten carry approximately 4.8%. Germline CDR1 is SNHLY and CDR2 is FYNNEI. The V end was cut by 4 bases, the J end by 1 base, with 8 bases between. The CDR3 extends over 13 amino acids. Participants reported their clinical history, and cohort assignment relied on those reports. A COVID-19 case had been met by exposed participants during the 2 weeks before study entry.

The rearrangement links TRBV2 to TRBJ2-7; D may be TRBD1 (6 bases). The sample taken for sequencing was PBMCs or T cells enriched from blood (not recorded which). This receptor was taken from a woman aged 50 to 60 who had been exposed to COVID-19. CDR3 protein: CASSGDNSYEQYF. CDR3 DNA: TGTGCCAGCAGTGGGGACAATTCCTACGAGCAGTACTTC. Looking up the rest from reference TRBV2 and TRBJ2-7 gives the full variable domain: EPEVTQTPSHQVTQMGQEVILRCVPISNHLYFYWYRQILGQKVEFLVSFYNNEISEKSEIFDDQFSVERPDGSNFTLKIRSTKLEDSAMYFCASSGDNSYEQYFGPGTRLTVT.